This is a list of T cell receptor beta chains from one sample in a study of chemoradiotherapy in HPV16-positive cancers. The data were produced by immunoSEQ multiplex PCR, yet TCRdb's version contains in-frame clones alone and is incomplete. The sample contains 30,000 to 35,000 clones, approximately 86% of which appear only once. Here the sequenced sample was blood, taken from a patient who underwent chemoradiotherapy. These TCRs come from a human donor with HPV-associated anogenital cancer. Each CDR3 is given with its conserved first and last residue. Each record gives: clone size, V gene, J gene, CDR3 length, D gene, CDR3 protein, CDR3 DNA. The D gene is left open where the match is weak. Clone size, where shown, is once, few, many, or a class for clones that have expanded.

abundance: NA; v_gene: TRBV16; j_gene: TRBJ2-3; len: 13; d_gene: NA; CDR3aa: CASSQGGADTQYF; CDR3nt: TGTGCCAGCAGCCAAGGAGGGGCCGATACGCAGTATTTT
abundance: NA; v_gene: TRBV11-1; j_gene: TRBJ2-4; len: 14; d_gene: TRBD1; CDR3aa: CASSTGGGVPIQYF; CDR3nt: TGTGCCAGCAGCACAGGGGGCGGCGTCCCCATTCAGTACTTC
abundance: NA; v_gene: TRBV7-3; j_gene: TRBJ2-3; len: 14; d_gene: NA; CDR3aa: CASSLEGGADTQYF; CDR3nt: TGTGCCAGCAGCTTAGAAGGAGGGGCCGATACGCAGTATTTT
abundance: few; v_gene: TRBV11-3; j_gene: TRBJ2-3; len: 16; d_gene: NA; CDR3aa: CASSLGQGIFTDTQYF; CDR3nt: TGTGCCAGCAGCTTAGGGCAGGGGATTTTTACAGATACGCAGTATTTT
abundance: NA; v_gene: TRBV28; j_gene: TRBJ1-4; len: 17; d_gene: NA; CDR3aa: CASSSEAIALGYEKLFF; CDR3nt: TGTGCCAGCAGTTCGGAGGCAATCGCCCTGGGGTATGAAAAACTGTTTTTT
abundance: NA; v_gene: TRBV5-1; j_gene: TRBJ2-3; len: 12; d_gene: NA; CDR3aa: CASSPETRTAYF; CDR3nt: TGCGCCAGCAGCCCTGAGACTAGAACGGCGTATTTT
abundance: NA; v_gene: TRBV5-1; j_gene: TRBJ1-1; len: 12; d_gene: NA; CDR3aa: CASNAGNTEAFF; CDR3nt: TGCGCCAGCAACGCAGGGAACACTGAAGCTTTCTTT
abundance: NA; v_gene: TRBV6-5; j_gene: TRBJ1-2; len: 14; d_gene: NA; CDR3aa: CASSPDVINYGYTF; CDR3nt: TGTGCCAGCAGCCCGGACGTTATAAACTATGGCTACACCTTC
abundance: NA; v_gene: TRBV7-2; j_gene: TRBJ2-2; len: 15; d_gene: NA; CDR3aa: CASSLGTRRTGELFF; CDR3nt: TGTGCCAGCAGCTTAGGCACCAGGCGTACCGGGGAGCTGTTTTTT
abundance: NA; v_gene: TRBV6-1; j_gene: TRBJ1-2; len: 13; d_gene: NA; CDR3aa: CASSELGAYGYTF; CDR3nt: TGTGCCAGCAGTGAACTAGGGGCTTATGGCTACACCTTC
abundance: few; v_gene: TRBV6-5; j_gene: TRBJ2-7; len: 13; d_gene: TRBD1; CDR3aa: CASSSGTVYEQYF; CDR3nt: TGTGCCAGCAGCTCCGGGACAGTTTACGAGCAGTACTTC
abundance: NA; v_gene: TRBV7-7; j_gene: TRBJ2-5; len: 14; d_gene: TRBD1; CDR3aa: CASSLDRGGETQYF; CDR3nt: TGTGCTAGCAGCCTCGACAGGGGCGGGGAGACCCAGTACTTC
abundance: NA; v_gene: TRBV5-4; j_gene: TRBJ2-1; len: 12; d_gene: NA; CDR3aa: CASSLEGNEQFF; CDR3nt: TGTGCCAGCAGCTTGGAGGGCAATGAGCAGTTCTTC
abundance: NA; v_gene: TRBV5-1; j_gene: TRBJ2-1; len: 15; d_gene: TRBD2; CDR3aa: CASSFRLAGLNEQFF; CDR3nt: TGCGCCAGCAGCTTTAGACTAGCAGGTCTGAATGAGCAGTTCTTC
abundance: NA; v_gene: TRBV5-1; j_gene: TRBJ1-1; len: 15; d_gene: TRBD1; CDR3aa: CASSLSITGGTEAFF; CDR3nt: TGCGCCAGCAGCTTGTCCATTACAGGGGGCACTGAAGCTTTCTTT
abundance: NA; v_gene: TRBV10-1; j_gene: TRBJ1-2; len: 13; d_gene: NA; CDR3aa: CASSPGTAYGYTF; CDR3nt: TGCGCCAGCAGTCCTGGGACGGCCTATGGCTACACCTTC
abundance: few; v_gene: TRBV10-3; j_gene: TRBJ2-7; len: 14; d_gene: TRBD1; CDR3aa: CATGPGTGGYEQYF; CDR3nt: TGTGCCACCGGACCCGGGACAGGGGGCTACGAGCAGTACTTC
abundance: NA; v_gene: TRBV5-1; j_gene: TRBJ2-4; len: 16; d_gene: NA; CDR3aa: CASPGTPFGAKNIQYF; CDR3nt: TGCGCCAGCCCCGGGACCCCGTTCGGGGCCAAAAACATTCAGTACTTC
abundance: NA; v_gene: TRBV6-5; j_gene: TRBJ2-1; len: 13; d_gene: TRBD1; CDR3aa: CASSPNRGNEQFF; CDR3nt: TGTGCCAGCAGCCCAAACAGGGGCAATGAGCAGTTCTTC
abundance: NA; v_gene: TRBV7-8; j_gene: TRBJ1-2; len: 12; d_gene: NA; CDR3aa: CASSLTDYGYTF; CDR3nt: TGTGCCAGCAGCTTAACAGACTATGGCTACACCTTC
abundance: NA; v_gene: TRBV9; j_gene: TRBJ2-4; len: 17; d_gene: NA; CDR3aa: CASSAGPMKGIQNIQYF; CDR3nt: TGTGCCAGCAGCGCGGGACCTATGAAGGGGATCCAAAACATTCAGTACTTC
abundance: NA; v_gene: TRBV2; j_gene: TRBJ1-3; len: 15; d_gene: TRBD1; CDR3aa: CASRRDRVTGNTIYF; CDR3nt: TGTGCCAGCAGGCGGGACAGGGTAACTGGAAACACCATATATTTT
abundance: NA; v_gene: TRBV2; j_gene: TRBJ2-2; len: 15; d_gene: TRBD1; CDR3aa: CASGRGQANTGELFF; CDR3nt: TGTGCCAGCGGGCGGGGACAGGCGAACACCGGGGAGCTGTTTTTT
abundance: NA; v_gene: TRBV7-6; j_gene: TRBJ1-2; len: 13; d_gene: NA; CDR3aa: CASSGSGFGGYTF; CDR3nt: TGTGCCAGCAGTGGAAGCGGCTTTGGGGGCTACACCTTC
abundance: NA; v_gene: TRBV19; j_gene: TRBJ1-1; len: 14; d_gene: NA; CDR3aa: CASSPLRGGGEAFF; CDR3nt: TGTGCCAGTAGTCCTCTCCGGGGGGGCGGTGAAGCTTTCTTT
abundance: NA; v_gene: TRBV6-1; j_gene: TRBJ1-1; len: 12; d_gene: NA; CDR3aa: CASLRENTEAFF; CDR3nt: TGTGCCAGTCTCAGGGAGAACACTGAAGCTTTCTTT
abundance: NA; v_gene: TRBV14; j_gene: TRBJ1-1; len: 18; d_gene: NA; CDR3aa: CASSQDYEGPLLNTEAFF; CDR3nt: TGTGCCAGCAGCCAAGATTACGAGGGGCCCCTTCTGAACACTGAAGCTTTCTTT
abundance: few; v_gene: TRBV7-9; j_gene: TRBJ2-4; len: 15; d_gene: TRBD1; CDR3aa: CASSSTDREGNIQYF; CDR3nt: TGTGCCAGCAGCTCCACGGACAGGGAAGGAAACATTCAGTACTTC
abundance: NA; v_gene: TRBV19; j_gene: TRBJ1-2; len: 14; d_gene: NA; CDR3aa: CASGGEAGRGGYTF; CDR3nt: TGTGCCAGTGGGGGTGAAGCAGGGCGAGGTGGCTACACCTTC
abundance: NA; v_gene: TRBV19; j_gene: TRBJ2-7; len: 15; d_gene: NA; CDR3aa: CASSIVAGIFYEQYF; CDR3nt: TGTGCCAGTAGTATAGTTGCGGGGATATTCTACGAGCAGTACTTC
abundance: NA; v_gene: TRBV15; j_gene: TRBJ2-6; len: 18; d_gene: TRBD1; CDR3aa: CATSEPGQGTGGANVLTF; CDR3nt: TGTGCCACCAGCGAACCGGGACAGGGGACAGGAGGGGCCAACGTCCTGACTTTC
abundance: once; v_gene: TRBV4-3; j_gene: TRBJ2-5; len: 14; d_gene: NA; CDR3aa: CASSVAIYPETQYF; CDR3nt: TGCGCCAGCAGCGTAGCCATCTACCCTGAGACCCAGTACTTC
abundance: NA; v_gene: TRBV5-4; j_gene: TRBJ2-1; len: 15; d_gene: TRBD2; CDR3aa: CASSFSGGVYNEQFF; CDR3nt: TGTGCCAGCAGCTTTAGCGGGGGGGTCTACAATGAGCAGTTCTTC
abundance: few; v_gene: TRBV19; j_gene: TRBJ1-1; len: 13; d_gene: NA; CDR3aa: CASSIDRGEEAFF; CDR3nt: TGTGCCAGTAGTATAGATCGGGGGGAAGAAGCTTTCTTT
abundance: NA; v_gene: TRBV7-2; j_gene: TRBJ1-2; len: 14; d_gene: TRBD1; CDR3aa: CASSTPGTGKIYTF; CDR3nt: TGTGCCAGCAGCACACCTGGGACAGGGAAGATCTACACCTTC
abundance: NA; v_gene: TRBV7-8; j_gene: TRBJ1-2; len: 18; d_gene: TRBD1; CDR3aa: CASSITPNYRGHDWGYTF; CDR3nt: TGTGCCAGCAGCATTACGCCAAATTACAGGGGACACGACTGGGGCTACACCTTC